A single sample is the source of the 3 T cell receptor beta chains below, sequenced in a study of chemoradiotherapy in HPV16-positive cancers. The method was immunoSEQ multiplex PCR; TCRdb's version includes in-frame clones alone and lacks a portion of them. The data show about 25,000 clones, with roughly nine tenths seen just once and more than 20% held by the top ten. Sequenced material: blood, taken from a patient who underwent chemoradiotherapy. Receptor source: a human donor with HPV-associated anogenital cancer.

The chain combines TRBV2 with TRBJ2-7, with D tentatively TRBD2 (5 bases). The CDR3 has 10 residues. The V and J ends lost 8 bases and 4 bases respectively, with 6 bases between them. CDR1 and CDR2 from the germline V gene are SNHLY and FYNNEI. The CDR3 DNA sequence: TGTGCCAGCGGAGGATACGAGCAGTACTTC. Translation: CASGGYEQYF.

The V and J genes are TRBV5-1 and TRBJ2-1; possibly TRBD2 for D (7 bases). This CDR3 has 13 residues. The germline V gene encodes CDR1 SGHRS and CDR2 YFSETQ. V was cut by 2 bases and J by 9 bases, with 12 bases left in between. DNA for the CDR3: TGCGCCAGCAGCTTACTAGGGGGGGGTGAGCAGTTCTTC. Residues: CASSLLGGGEQFF.

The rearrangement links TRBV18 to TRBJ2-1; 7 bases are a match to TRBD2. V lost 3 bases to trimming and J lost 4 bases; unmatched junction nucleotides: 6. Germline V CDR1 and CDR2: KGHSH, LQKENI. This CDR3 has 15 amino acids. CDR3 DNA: TGTGCCAGCTCACCCGGAGAGGGAGGGTACAATGAGCAGTTCTTC. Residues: CASSPGEGGYNEQFF. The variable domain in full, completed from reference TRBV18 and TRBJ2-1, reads NAGVMQNPRHLVRRRGQEARLRCSPMKGHSHVYWYRQLPEEGLKFMVYLQKENIIDESGMPKERFSAEFPKEGPSILRIQQVVRGDSAAYFCASSPGEGGYNEQFFGPGTRLTVL.